This TCR beta chain comes out of a study of PD-1 blockade in classical Hodgkin lymphoma. The study, taken as a whole, reports: The study found that TCR diversity rose significantly by C4D1 in CD4+ but not CD8+ cells. Prior to therapy, complete responders displayed diversity much like that of newly diagnosed patients. Exclusion was applied to patients who started nivolumab under 1 year after ASCT.

Every patient had relapsed following autologous stem cell transplantation, and cohorts differed in brentuximab vedotin exposure. Germline V gene data show CDR1 as KGHSH and CDR2 as LQKENI. V shed 3 bases and J shed 1 base, with 9 bases lying between them. The CDR3 has 15 amino acids. The assay was immunoSEQ multiplex PCR, and TCRdb's table has in-frame clones only and misses some. The sample carries roughly 150,000 clones, around 73% recorded once. This clone was seen just once. Its antigen is unidentified. The starting material was peripheral blood mononuclear cells (PBMCs), obtained before the second cycle of nivolumab. The clonotype was recovered from a human donor with classical Hodgkin lymphoma. The chain combines TRBV18 with TRBJ2-2; no definite D call. The chain's CDR3 is CASSPTFVNTGELFF. CDR3 nucleotide sequence: TGTGCCAGCTCACCGACTTTTGTGAACACCGGGGAGCTGTTTTTT.